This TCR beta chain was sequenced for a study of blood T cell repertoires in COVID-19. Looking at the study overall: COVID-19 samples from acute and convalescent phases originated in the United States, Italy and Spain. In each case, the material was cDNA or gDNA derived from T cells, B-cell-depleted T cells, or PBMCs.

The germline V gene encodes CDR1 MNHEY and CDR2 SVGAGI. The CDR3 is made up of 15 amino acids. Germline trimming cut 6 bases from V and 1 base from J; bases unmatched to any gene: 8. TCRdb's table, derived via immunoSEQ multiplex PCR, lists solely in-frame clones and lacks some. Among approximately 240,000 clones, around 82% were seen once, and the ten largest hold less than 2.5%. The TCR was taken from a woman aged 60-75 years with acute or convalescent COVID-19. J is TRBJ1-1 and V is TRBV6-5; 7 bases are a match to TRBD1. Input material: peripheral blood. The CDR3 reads CASRAGTERNTEAFF. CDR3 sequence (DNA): TGTGCCAGCAGAGCCGGGACAGAAAGGAACACTGAAGCTTTCTTT.